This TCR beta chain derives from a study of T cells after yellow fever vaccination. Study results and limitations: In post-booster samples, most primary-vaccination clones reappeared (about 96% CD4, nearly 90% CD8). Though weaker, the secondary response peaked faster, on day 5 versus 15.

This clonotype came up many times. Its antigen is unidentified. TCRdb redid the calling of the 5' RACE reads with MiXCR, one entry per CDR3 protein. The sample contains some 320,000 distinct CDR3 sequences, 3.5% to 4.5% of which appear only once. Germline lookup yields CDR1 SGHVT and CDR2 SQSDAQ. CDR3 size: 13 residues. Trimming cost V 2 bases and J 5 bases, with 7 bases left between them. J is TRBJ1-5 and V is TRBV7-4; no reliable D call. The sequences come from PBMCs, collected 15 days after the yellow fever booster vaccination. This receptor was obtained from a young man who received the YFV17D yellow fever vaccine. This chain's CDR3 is CASSLIGYQPQHF. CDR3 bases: TGTGCCAGCAGCTTAATCGGGTATCAGCCCCAGCATTTT.